A selection of T cell receptor beta chains follows, all from one sample in a study of cytomegalovirus exposure and HLA in healthy donors. The table came from immunoSEQ multiplex PCR; TCRdb's copy has only in-frame clones and leaves some out. Among about 170,000 clones listed, 77% were seen once. Sequenced material: PBMCs. The receptors originated from a woman aged 25-40 years in good health and CMV-seropositive. Each CDR3 is given with its conserved first and last residue. The order of the fields is clone size, J gene, D gene, V gene, CDR3 protein, CDR3 DNA. D genes are given only for firm matches. Clone size is not always given. Where it is, it says once, few, many or a class for expanded clones.

size: -; J: TRBJ1-1; D: -; V: TRBV4-3; CDR3: CASSRRGKPNTEAFF; DNA: TGCGCCAGCAGCCGAAGGGGGAAGCCGAACACTGAAGCTTTCTTT
size: -; J: TRBJ2-6; D: -; V: TRBV6-1; CDR3: CATHYSGANVLTF; DNA: TGTGCCACCCACTACTCTGGGGCCAACGTCCTGACTTTC
size: -; J: TRBJ2-7; D: -; V: TRBV11-2; CDR3: CASSLVTWRFEQYF; DNA: TGTGCCAGCAGCTTGGTAACTTGGAGATTCGAGCAGTACTTC
size: few; J: TRBJ1-5; D: TRBD1; V: TRBV2; CDR3: CASTTGVLSNQPQHF; DNA: TGTGCCAGCACCACAGGGGTCTTGAGCAATCAGCCCCAGCATTTT
size: few; J: TRBJ2-3; D: TRBD1; V: TRBV5-8; CDR3: CASTDTTRQGVTDTQYF; DNA: TGTGCCAGCACTGACACGACAAGACAGGGGGTCACAGATACGCAGTATTTT
size: -; J: TRBJ2-7; D: TRBD2; V: TRBV7-6; CDR3: CASSSGLAGGKREQYF; DNA: TGTGCCAGCAGCTCGGGACTAGCGGGAGGGAAGCGCGAGCAGTACTTC
size: -; J: TRBJ2-7; D: -; V: TRBV6-6; CDR3: CASSYSVPGAYEQYF; DNA: TGTGCCAGCAGTTACTCGGTACCAGGGGCCTACGAGCAGTACTTC
size: -; J: TRBJ1-2; D: TRBD1; V: TRBV6-5; CDR3: CASSYNRDRANYGYTF; DNA: TGTGCCAGCAGTTACAATCGGGACAGGGCAAACTATGGCTACACCTTC
size: -; J: TRBJ2-7; D: -; V: TRBV11-3; CDR3: CASSTGVGRPLEQYF; DNA: TGTGCCAGCAGCACGGGGGTGGGGCGCCCCCTCGAGCAGTACTTC
size: -; J: TRBJ2-1; D: -; V: TRBV4-3; CDR3: CASSQDLMRNGGEQFF; DNA: TGCGCCAGCAGCCAAGATTTGATGCGAAACGGGGGTGAGCAGTTCTTC
size: -; J: TRBJ2-3; D: -; V: TRBV30; CDR3: CAWSWAAGDTQYF; DNA: TGTGCCTGGAGTTGGGCGGCGGGAGATACGCAGTATTTT
size: -; J: TRBJ1-1; D: -; V: TRBV5-1; CDR3: CASSLVQGNTEAFF; DNA: TGCGCCAGCAGCTTGGTCCAGGGTAACACTGAAGCTTTCTTT
size: -; J: TRBJ1-5; D: -; V: TRBV2; CDR3: CASSELQGSNQPQHF; DNA: TGTGCCAGCAGTGAGCTACAGGGAAGCAATCAGCCCCAGCATTTT
size: -; J: TRBJ1-2; D: -; V: TRBV4-1; CDR3: CASSQLQGVYGYTF; DNA: TGCGCCAGCAGCCAACTACAGGGTGTCTATGGCTACACCTTC
size: -; J: TRBJ2-1; D: -; V: TRBV15; CDR3: CATSILGAGNEQFF; DNA: TGTGCCACCAGCATTCTTGGGGCAGGGAACGAGCAGTTCTTC
size: -; J: TRBJ1-2; D: -; V: TRBV6-4; CDR3: CATSPGRGNYGYTF; DNA: TGTGCCACTTCCCCGGGCAGGGGCAACTATGGCTACACCTTC
size: -; J: TRBJ1-1; D: TRBD1; V: TRBV5-1; CDR3: CASSPAQGALMSAFF; DNA: TGCGCCAGCAGCCCGGCCCAGGGGGCGCTTATGTCAGCTTTCTTT
size: few; J: TRBJ1-4; D: TRBD1; V: TRBV6-5; CDR3: CASSRQGAVEKLFF; DNA: TGTGCCAGCAGTAGACAGGGGGCGGTTGAAAAACTGTTTTTT
size: few; J: TRBJ2-3; D: -; V: TRBV7-8; CDR3: CASSYQGMIQNTQYF; DNA: TGTGCCAGCAGTTACCAGGGGATGATACAAAATACGCAGTATTTT
size: -; J: TRBJ2-1; D: TRBD2; V: TRBV7-2; CDR3: CASSWGLAGGRNEQFF; DNA: TGTGCCAGCAGCTGGGGACTAGCGGGGGGCCGGAATGAGCAGTTCTTC
size: -; J: TRBJ2-1; D: TRBD2; V: TRBV13; CDR3: CASSSTSGSSYNEQFF; DNA: TGTGCCAGCAGCTCAACTAGCGGTAGCTCCTACAATGAGCAGTTCTTC
size: few; J: TRBJ1-2; D: -; V: TRBV9; CDR3: CASSVAETSYGYTF; DNA: TGTGCCAGCAGCGTAGCTGAGACATCGTATGGCTACACCTTC
size: -; J: TRBJ2-1; D: TRBD2; V: TRBV5-1; CDR3: CASHLSGLAGGPQFF; DNA: TGCGCCAGCCATCTCTCGGGACTAGCGGGAGGGCCCCAGTTCTTC
size: -; J: TRBJ2-1; D: TRBD2; V: TRBV18; CDR3: CASSPPAGDFSYNEQFF; DNA: TGTGCCAGCTCACCACCGGCGGGAGACTTCTCCTACAATGAGCAGTTCTTC
size: -; J: TRBJ1-1; D: TRBD1; V: TRBV25-1; CDR3: CASRDREWTEAFF; DNA: TGTGCCAGCAGGGACAGGGAGTGGACTGAAGCTTTCTTT
size: -; J: TRBJ2-3; D: TRBD2; V: TRBV5-1; CDR3: CASSPGLAGSDTQYF; DNA: TGCGCCAGCAGCCCGGGACTAGCGGGCTCAGATACGCAGTATTTT
size: -; J: TRBJ2-3; D: TRBD2; V: TRBV11-2; CDR3: CASTVLAGGPTQYF; DNA: TGTGCCAGCACCGTTTTAGCGGGAGGACCTACGCAGTATTTT
size: -; J: TRBJ1-1; D: -; V: TRBV30; CDR3: CAWGQTNTEAFF; DNA: TGTGCCTGGGGGCAGACCAACACTGAAGCTTTCTTT
size: -; J: TRBJ1-5; D: TRBD1; V: TRBV28; CDR3: CASSVGTGINQPQHF; DNA: TGTGCCAGCAGTGTCGGGACAGGGATCAATCAGCCCCAGCATTTT
size: -; J: TRBJ2-1; D: TRBD2; V: TRBV6-5; CDR3: CASSYTSANEQFF; DNA: TGTGCCAGCAGTTACACTAGCGCCAATGAGCAGTTCTTC
size: -; J: TRBJ2-5; D: TRBD2; V: TRBV28; CDR3: CASSSTAGAPETQYF; DNA: TGTGCCAGCAGTTCCACAGCGGGAGCCCCAGAGACCCAGTACTTC
size: -; J: TRBJ2-2; D: -; V: TRBV14; CDR3: CASSPRGNYYTGELFF; DNA: TGTGCCAGCAGCCCCAGGGGAAACTACTACACCGGGGAGCTGTTTTTT
size: once; J: TRBJ2-7; D: -; V: TRBV5-4; CDR3: CASSLDGGYSYEQYF; DNA: TGTGCCAGCAGCCTGGATGGGGGGTACTCCTACGAGCAGTACTTC
size: few; J: TRBJ1-3; D: -; V: TRBV25-1; CDR3: CASSDDIFSGNTIYF; DNA: TGTGCCAGCAGTGATGACATTTTCTCTGGAAACACCATATATTTT
size: -; J: TRBJ1-1; D: -; V: TRBV4-1; CDR3: CASSSGTQNTEAFF; DNA: TGCGCCAGCAGCTCCGGGACACAGAACACTGAAGCTTTCTTT
size: -; J: TRBJ2-2; D: TRBD1; V: TRBV13; CDR3: CASSFYRGSTGELFF; DNA: TGTGCCAGCAGCTTCTACAGGGGATCGACCGGGGAGCTGTTTTTT
size: once; J: TRBJ2-2; D: -; V: TRBV25-1; CDR3: CASSDGANTGELFF; DNA: TGTGCCAGCAGTGATGGAGCTAACACCGGGGAGCTGTTTTTT
size: once; J: TRBJ2-2; D: TRBD2; V: TRBV2; CDR3: CASRVTSVLTGELFF; DNA: TGTGCCAGCAGGGTGACTAGCGTTCTCACCGGGGAGCTGTTTTTT
size: -; J: TRBJ2-3; D: TRBD2; V: TRBV4-2; CDR3: CASSQDLTSGIQVDTQYF; DNA: TGTGCCAGCAGCCAAGATTTGACTAGCGGGATTCAGGTAGATACGCAGTATTTT
size: -; J: TRBJ2-5; D: TRBD1; V: TRBV2; CDR3: CASSAVLRTGNQETQYF; DNA: TGTGCCAGCAGCGCCGTTCTTCGGACAGGGAACCAAGAGACCCAGTACTTC
size: -; J: TRBJ2-7; D: -; V: TRBV5-1; CDR3: CASSSGQGGERTYEQYF; DNA: TGCGCCAGCAGCTCTGGACAGGGAGGGGAGAGGACCTACGAGCAGTACTTC
size: -; J: TRBJ1-4; D: -; V: TRBV28; CDR3: CASSLWGSNEKLFF; DNA: TGTGCCAGCAGTTTATGGGGGAGTAATGAAAAACTGTTTTTT
size: -; J: TRBJ2-3; D: TRBD1; V: TRBV15; CDR3: CATSRAVRQGLPDTQYF; DNA: TGTGCCACCAGCAGGGCGGTAAGACAGGGTTTACCAGATACGCAGTATTTT
size: -; J: TRBJ1-5; D: TRBD1; V: TRBV11-2; CDR3: CASSLGQAPNQPQHF; DNA: TGTGCCAGCAGCCTCGGACAGGCTCCAAATCAGCCCCAGCATTTT
size: -; J: TRBJ1-2; D: TRBD1; V: TRBV10-3; CDR3: CATADGQVWGYTF; DNA: TGTGCCACAGCAGACGGACAGGTGTGGGGCTACACCTTC
size: -; J: TRBJ2-2; D: -; V: TRBV28; CDR3: CASGAASRELFF; DNA: TGTGCCAGCGGGGCGGCTTCCCGGGAGCTGTTTTTT
size: -; J: TRBJ1-5; D: TRBD1; V: TRBV28; CDR3: CASSPSDRGANQPQHF; DNA: TGTGCCAGCAGTCCTTCGGACAGGGGAGCCAATCAGCCCCAGCATTTT
size: -; J: TRBJ2-3; D: -; V: TRBV27; CDR3: CASRAPGANTQYF; DNA: TGTGCCAGCAGAGCGCCGGGTGCGAATACGCAGTATTTT
size: -; J: TRBJ2-5; D: TRBD1; V: TRBV18; CDR3: CASSPRITGTGDQETQYF; DNA: TGTGCCAGCTCACCAAGGATTACCGGGACAGGAGATCAAGAGACCCAGTACTTC
size: once; J: TRBJ2-3; D: -; V: TRBV2; CDR3: CASSEDSGSSTDTQYF; DNA: TGTGCCAGCAGTGAAGACTCGGGATCTAGCACAGATACGCAGTATTTT